The rows below give T cell receptor beta chains drawn from one sample of a study of early T cells in non-severe SARS-CoV-2 infection. MiXCR was run by TCRdb on the 5' RACE reads, yielding one entry per CDR3 protein. The sample has about 50,000 distinct CDR3 sequences, about a tenth seen once. The sequencing input was whole blood. These receptors originate from an adult who was a healthcare worker with PCR-confirmed SARS-CoV-2 infection or an uninfected control (not recorded which). Each CDR3 is given with its conserved first and last residue. A D gene is named only where the DNA matches it firmly. Clone sizes are given selectively: once, few, many, or a class where the clone is expanded.

clone size: many
J gene: TRBJ2-3
V gene: TRBV12-3/TRBV12-4
D gene: -
CDR3 protein: CASSQTGGGADTQYF
CDR3 DNA: TGTGCCAGCAGTCAGACCGGCGGAGGGGCAGATACGCAGTATTTT

clone size: many
J gene: TRBJ1-3
V gene: TRBV13
D gene: -
CDR3 protein: CASSDRQLRNTIYF
CDR3 DNA: TGTGCCAGCAGCGATCGACAACTCAGAAACACCATATATTTT

clone size: -
J gene: TRBJ1-1
V gene: TRBV19
D gene: -
CDR3 protein: CASSQTTTPEAFF
CDR3 DNA: TGTGCCAGTTCCCAAACTACAACCCCTGAAGCTTTCTTT

clone size: many
J gene: TRBJ2-7
V gene: TRBV7-7
D gene: -
CDR3 protein: CASSLDEGKGEQYF
CDR3 DNA: TGTGCTAGCAGCTTAGACGAGGGGAAGGGCGAGCAGTACTTC

clone size: many
J gene: TRBJ2-7
V gene: TRBV6-2/TRBV6-3
D gene: TRBD2
CDR3 protein: CASRTILAGEIYEQYF
CDR3 DNA: TGTGCCAGCAGAACAATACTAGCGGGAGAAATCTACGAGCAGTACTTC

clone size: many
J gene: TRBJ2-2
V gene: TRBV28
D gene: -
CDR3 protein: CASSSGQSGELFF
CDR3 DNA: TGTGCCAGCAGTTCTGGACAGTCCGGGGAGCTGTTTTTT

clone size: medium-sized
J gene: TRBJ2-2
V gene: TRBV28
D gene: -
CDR3 protein: CASSPGASTGELFF
CDR3 DNA: TGTGCCAGCAGTCCCGGGGCGAGCACCGGGGAGCTGTTTTTT

clone size: many
J gene: TRBJ2-7
V gene: TRBV7-2
D gene: -
CDR3 protein: CASSRLGSFDYSSYEQYF
CDR3 DNA: TGTGCCAGCAGCCGCCTCGGTAGCTTTGATTATAGCTCCTACGAGCAGTACTTC

clone size: -
J gene: TRBJ1-4
V gene: TRBV2
D gene: -
CDR3 protein: CASSETGTQNNEKLFF
CDR3 DNA: TGTGCCAGCAGCGAAACCGGGACCCAGAATAACGAAAAACTGTTTTTT

clone size: few
J gene: TRBJ1-1
V gene: TRBV2
D gene: -
CDR3 protein: CASSEDVMNTEAFF
CDR3 DNA: TGTGCCAGCAGTGAAGACGTCATGAACACTGAAGCTTTCTTT

clone size: many
J gene: TRBJ2-3
V gene: TRBV20-1
D gene: -
CDR3 protein: CSARDHLLQGFADTQYF
CDR3 DNA: TGCAGTGCTAGAGATCATCTCTTACAGGGTTTTGCAGATACGCAGTATTTT

clone size: many
J gene: TRBJ1-1
V gene: TRBV12-3/TRBV12-4
D gene: -
CDR3 protein: CASSLLFKAGRVNTEAFF
CDR3 DNA: TGTGCCAGCAGTTTATTATTTAAGGCGGGCAGGGTGAACACTGAAGCTTTCTTT

clone size: many
J gene: TRBJ1-2
V gene: TRBV7-2
D gene: -
CDR3 protein: CASRRGTDLHGYTF
CDR3 DNA: TGTGCCAGCAGAAGGGGAACGGACCTCCATGGCTACACCTTC

clone size: many
J gene: TRBJ2-5
V gene: TRBV6-2/TRBV6-3
D gene: -
CDR3 protein: CASSYFQGNLVTQYF
CDR3 DNA: TGTGCCAGCAGTTACTTCCAGGGGAATCTCGTGACCCAGTACTTC

clone size: -
J gene: TRBJ2-7
V gene: TRBV12-3/TRBV12-4
D gene: -
CDR3 protein: CASSFGGSNYEQYF
CDR3 DNA: TGTGCCAGCAGTTTTGGGGGGTCCAACTACGAGCAGTACTTC

clone size: few
J gene: TRBJ1-2
V gene: TRBV6-2/TRBV6-3
D gene: -
CDR3 protein: CASSLDWTHGYTF
CDR3 DNA: TGTGCCAGCAGCCTAGATTGGACGCATGGCTACACCTTC

clone size: many
J gene: TRBJ1-5
V gene: TRBV12-3/TRBV12-4
D gene: -
CDR3 protein: CASSLGLRQPQHF
CDR3 DNA: TGTGCCAGCAGTTTGGGCCTACGACAGCCCCAGCATTTT

clone size: few
J gene: TRBJ1-5
V gene: TRBV6-1
D gene: TRBD1
CDR3 protein: CASRGTGDNQPQHF
CDR3 DNA: TGTGCCAGCAGGGGGACAGGGGACAATCAGCCCCAGCATTTT

clone size: many
J gene: TRBJ2-7
V gene: TRBV12-3/TRBV12-4
D gene: -
CDR3 protein: CASSLRVFYEQYF
CDR3 DNA: TGTGCCAGCAGTTTACGCGTTTTCTACGAGCAGTACTTC

clone size: many
J gene: TRBJ2-1
V gene: TRBV15
D gene: TRBD2
CDR3 protein: CATSRDSRRREGPVRSYNEQFF
CDR3 DNA: TGTGCCACCAGCAGAGATTCCAGGCGGCGGGAGGGCCCAGTTCGGTCCTACAATGAGCAGTTCTTC

clone size: many
J gene: TRBJ2-6
V gene: TRBV19
D gene: TRBD2
CDR3 protein: CASSTGLAGNSGANVLTF
CDR3 DNA: TGTGCCAGTAGTACCGGACTAGCGGGGAACTCTGGGGCCAACGTCCTGACTTTC

clone size: few
J gene: TRBJ2-1
V gene: TRBV5-1
D gene: -
CDR3 protein: CASREGDLPYNEQFF
CDR3 DNA: TGCGCCAGCAGGGAAGGGGACTTGCCCTACAATGAGCAGTTCTTC

clone size: medium-sized
J gene: TRBJ2-1
V gene: TRBV12-3/TRBV12-4
D gene: -
CDR3 protein: CASSSEIYNEQFF
CDR3 DNA: TGTGCCAGCAGTTCGGAGATATACAATGAGCAGTTCTTC

clone size: few
J gene: TRBJ2-5
V gene: TRBV10-3
D gene: TRBD1
CDR3 protein: CAINAGQENQETQYF
CDR3 DNA: TGTGCCATCAACGCGGGACAGGAGAACCAAGAGACCCAGTACTTC

clone size: many
J gene: TRBJ1-4
V gene: TRBV5-1
D gene: -
CDR3 protein: CASSLALDSATNEKLFF
CDR3 DNA: TGCGCCAGCAGCTTGGCCCTCGACAGTGCAACTAATGAAAAACTGTTTTTT

clone size: few
J gene: TRBJ2-7
V gene: TRBV7-3
D gene: TRBD1
CDR3 protein: CASSFTGVQYF
CDR3 DNA: TGTGCCAGCAGCTTTACAGGGGTGCAGTACTTC

clone size: many
J gene: TRBJ1-5
V gene: TRBV7-3
D gene: -
CDR3 protein: CASSLNPNQPQHF
CDR3 DNA: TGTGCCAGCAGCTTAAATCCGAATCAGCCCCAGCATTTT

clone size: few
J gene: TRBJ2-5
V gene: TRBV5-1
D gene: -
CDR3 protein: CASSLGGLSGGETQYF
CDR3 DNA: TGCGCCAGCTCGTTAGGCGGGCTGAGCGGTGGGGAGACCCAGTACTTC

clone size: many
J gene: TRBJ2-3
V gene: TRBV6-6
D gene: -
CDR3 protein: CASSYRGGGSTDTQYF
CDR3 DNA: TGTGCCAGCAGTTACAGGGGCGGGGGCAGCACAGATACGCAGTATTTT

clone size: few
J gene: TRBJ2-7
V gene: TRBV20-1
D gene: -
CDR3 protein: CSANPSGQAPYEQYF
CDR3 DNA: TGCAGTGCAAACCCTTCCGGCCAGGCCCCCTACGAGCAGTACTTC

clone size: many
J gene: TRBJ2-2
V gene: TRBV2
D gene: TRBD2
CDR3 protein: CASSGDYLATGELFF
CDR3 DNA: TGTGCCAGCAGTGGGGACTACCTCGCCACCGGGGAGCTGTTTTTT

clone size: many
J gene: TRBJ1-1
V gene: TRBV2
D gene: -
CDR3 protein: CASRAGSGIGTEAFF
CDR3 DNA: TGTGCCAGCAGGGCAGGTTCAGGGATTGGCACTGAAGCTTTCTTT

clone size: -
J gene: TRBJ2-5
V gene: TRBV7-9
D gene: TRBD2
CDR3 protein: CVSSLAFGLVGETQYF
CDR3 DNA: TGTGTCAGCAGCTTAGCATTCGGACTAGTGGGAGAGACCCAGTACTTC

clone size: many
J gene: TRBJ1-2
V gene: TRBV29-1
D gene: -
CDR3 protein: CSVEEGHGSYGYTF
CDR3 DNA: TGCAGCGTTGAAGAGGGACACGGATCTTATGGCTACACCTTC

clone size: many
J gene: TRBJ2-1
V gene: TRBV2
D gene: TRBD2
CDR3 protein: CASRDSGGAYNEQFF
CDR3 DNA: TGTGCCAGCAGGGATAGCGGGGGGGCCTACAATGAGCAGTTCTTC

clone size: many
J gene: TRBJ2-7
V gene: TRBV11-1
D gene: TRBD1
CDR3 protein: CASSSGQTAYEQYF
CDR3 DNA: TGTGCCAGCAGCTCGGGACAGACAGCCTACGAGCAGTACTTC

clone size: few
J gene: TRBJ2-1
V gene: TRBV5-1
D gene: -
CDR3 protein: CASRSRPSYNEQFF
CDR3 DNA: TGCGCCAGCCGTTCGCGGCCCTCCTACAATGAGCAGTTCTTC

clone size: many
J gene: TRBJ2-5
V gene: TRBV6-5
D gene: -
CDR3 protein: CASSYRDSQETQYF
CDR3 DNA: TGTGCCAGCAGTTACCGAGACAGCCAAGAGACCCAGTACTTC

clone size: -
J gene: TRBJ1-2
V gene: TRBV6-6
D gene: -
CDR3 protein: CASRDSYGYTF
CDR3 DNA: TGTGCCAGCAGGGACAGCTATGGCTACACCTTC

clone size: many
J gene: TRBJ2-1
V gene: TRBV3-1
D gene: -
CDR3 protein: CASSQGGSPQFF
CDR3 DNA: TGTGCCAGCAGCCAAGGCGGTAGCCCTCAGTTCTTC

clone size: many
J gene: TRBJ2-1
V gene: TRBV5-5
D gene: -
CDR3 protein: CASRQPPGVEQFF
CDR3 DNA: TGTGCCAGCAGACAACCCCCGGGGGTAGAGCAGTTCTTC

clone size: few
J gene: TRBJ1-4
V gene: TRBV7-9
D gene: -
CDR3 protein: CASRLTGSDEKLFF
CDR3 DNA: TGTGCCAGCAGGCTCACAGGGAGCGATGAAAAACTGTTTTTT

clone size: few
J gene: TRBJ2-5
V gene: TRBV3-1
D gene: TRBD2
CDR3 protein: CASSFGRRETQYF
CDR3 DNA: TGTGCCAGCAGTTTCGGGAGGAGGGAGACCCAGTACTTC

clone size: few
J gene: TRBJ1-2
V gene: TRBV12-3/TRBV12-4
D gene: -
CDR3 protein: CASSLADYGYTF
CDR3 DNA: TGTGCCAGCAGTTTAGCAGACTATGGCTACACCTTC

clone size: few
J gene: TRBJ2-5
V gene: TRBV7-9
D gene: TRBD2
CDR3 protein: CASSSNREAQETQYF
CDR3 DNA: TGTGCCAGCAGCTCCAACCGGGAGGCCCAAGAGACCCAGTACTTC